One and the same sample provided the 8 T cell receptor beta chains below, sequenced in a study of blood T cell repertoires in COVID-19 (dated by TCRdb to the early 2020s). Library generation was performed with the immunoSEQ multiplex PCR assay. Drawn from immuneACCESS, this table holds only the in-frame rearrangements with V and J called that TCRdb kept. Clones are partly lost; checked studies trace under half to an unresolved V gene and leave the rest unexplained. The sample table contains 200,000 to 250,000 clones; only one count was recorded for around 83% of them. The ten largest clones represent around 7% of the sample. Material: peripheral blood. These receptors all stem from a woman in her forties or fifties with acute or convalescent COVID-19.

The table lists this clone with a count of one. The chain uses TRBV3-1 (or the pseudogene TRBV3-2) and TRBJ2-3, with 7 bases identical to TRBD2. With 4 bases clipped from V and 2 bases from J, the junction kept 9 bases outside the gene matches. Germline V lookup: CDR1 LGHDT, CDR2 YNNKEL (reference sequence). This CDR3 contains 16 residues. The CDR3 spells CASSPLRGVPTDTQYF. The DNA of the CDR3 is TGTGCCAGCAGCCCCCTACGGGGGGTTCCCACAGATACGCAGTATTTT.

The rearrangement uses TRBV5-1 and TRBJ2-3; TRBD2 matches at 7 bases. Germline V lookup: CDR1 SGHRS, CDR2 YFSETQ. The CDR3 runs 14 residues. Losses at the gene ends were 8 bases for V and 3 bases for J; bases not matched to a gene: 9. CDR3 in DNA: TGCGCCAGTAGGGGCGGGAGAGGTACAGATACGCAGTATTTT. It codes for CASRGGRGTDTQYF.

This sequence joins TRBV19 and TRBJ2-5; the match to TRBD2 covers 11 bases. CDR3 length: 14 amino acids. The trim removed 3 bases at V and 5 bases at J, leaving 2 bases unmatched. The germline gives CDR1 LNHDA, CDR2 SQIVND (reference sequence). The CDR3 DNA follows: TGTGCCAGTAGTATGGGGACTAGCGGCGAGACCCAGTACTTC. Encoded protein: CASSMGTSGETQYF.

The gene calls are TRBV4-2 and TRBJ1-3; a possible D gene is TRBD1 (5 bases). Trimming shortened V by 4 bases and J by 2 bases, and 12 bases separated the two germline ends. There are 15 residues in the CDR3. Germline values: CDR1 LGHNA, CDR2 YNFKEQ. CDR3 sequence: CASSPTGGTGNTIYF. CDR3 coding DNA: TGTGCCAGCAGCCCAACAGGTGGGACTGGAAACACCATATATTTT.

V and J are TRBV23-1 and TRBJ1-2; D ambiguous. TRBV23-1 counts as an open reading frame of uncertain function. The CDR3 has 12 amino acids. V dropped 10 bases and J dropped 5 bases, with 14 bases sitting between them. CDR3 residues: CATPPGGYGYTF. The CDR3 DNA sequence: TGCGCCACTCCTCCAGGAGGATATGGCTACACCTTC.

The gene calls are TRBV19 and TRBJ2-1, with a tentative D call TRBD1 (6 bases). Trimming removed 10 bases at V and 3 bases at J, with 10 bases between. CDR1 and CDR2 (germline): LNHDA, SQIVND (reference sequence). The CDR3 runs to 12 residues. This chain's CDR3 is CATLGGYNEQFF. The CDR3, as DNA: TGTGCCACCCTAGGGGGCTACAATGAGCAGTTCTTC.

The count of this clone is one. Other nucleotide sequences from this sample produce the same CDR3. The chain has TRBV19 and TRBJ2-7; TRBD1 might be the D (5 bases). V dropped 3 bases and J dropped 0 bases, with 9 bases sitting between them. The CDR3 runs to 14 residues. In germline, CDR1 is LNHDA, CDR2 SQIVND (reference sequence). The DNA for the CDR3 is TGTGCCAGTAGTATCACAGGCAGCTCCTACGAGCAGTACTTC. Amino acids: CASSITGSSYEQYF.

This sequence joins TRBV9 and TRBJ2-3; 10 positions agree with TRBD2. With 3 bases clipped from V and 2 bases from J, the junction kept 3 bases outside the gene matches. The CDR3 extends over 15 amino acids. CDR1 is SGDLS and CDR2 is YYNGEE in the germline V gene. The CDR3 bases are TGTGCCAGCAGCGCCACTAGCGGGGTCACAGATACGCAGTATTTT. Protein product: CASSATSGVTDTQYF.